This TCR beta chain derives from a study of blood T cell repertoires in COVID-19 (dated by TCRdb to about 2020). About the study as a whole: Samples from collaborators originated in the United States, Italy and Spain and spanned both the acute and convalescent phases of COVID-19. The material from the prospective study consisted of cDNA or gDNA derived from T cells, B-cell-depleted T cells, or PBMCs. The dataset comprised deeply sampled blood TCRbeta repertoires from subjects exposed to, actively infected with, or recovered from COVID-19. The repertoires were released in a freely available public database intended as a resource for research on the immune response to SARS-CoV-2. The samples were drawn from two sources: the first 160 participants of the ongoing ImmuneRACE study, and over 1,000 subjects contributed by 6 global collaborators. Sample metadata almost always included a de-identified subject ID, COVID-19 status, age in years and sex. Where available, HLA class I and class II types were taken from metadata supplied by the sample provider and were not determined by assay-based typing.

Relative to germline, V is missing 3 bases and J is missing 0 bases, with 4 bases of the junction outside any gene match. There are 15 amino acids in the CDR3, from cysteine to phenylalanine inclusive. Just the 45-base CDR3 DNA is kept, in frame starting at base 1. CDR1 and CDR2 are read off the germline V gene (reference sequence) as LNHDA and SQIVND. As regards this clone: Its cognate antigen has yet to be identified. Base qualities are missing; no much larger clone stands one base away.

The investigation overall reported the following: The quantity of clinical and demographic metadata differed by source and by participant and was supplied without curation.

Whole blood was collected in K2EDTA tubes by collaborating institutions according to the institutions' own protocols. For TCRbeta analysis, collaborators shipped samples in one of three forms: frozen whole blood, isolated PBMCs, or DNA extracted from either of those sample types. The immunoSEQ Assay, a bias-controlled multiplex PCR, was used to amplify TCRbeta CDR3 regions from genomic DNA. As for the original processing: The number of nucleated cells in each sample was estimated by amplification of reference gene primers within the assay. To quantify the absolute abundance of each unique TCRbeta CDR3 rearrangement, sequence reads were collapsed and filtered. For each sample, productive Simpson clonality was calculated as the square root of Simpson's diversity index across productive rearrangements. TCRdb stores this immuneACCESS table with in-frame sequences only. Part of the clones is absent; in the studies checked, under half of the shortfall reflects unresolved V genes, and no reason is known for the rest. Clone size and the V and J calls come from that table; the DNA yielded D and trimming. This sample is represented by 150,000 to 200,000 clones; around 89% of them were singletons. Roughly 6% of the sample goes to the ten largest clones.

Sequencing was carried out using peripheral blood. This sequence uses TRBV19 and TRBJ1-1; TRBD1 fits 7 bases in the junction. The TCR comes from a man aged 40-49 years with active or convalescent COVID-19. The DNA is TGTGCCAGTAGTATCCGACAGGGTTTGAACACTGAAGCTTTCTTT. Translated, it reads CASSIRQGLNTEAFF.